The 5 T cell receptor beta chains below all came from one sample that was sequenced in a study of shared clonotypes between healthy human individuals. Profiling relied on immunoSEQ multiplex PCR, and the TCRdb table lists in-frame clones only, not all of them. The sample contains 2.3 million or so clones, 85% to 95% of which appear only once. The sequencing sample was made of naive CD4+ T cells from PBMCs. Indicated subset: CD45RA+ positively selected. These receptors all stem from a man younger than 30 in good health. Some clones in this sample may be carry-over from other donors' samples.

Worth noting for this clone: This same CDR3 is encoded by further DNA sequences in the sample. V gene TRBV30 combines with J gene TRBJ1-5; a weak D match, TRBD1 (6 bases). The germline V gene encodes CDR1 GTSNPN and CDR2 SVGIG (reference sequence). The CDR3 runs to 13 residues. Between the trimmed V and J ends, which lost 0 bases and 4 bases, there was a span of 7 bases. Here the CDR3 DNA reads TGTGCCTGGAGTGTACAGGGAAATCAGCCCCAGCATTTT. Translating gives CAWSVQGNQPQHF.

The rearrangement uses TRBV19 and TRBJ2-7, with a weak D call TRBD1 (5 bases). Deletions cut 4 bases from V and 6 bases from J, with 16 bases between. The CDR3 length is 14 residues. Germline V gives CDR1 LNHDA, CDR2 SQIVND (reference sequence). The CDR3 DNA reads TGTGCCAGTAGTACCCAGGTAGGGGCGGCCGAGCAGTACTTC. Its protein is CASSTQVGAAEQYF.

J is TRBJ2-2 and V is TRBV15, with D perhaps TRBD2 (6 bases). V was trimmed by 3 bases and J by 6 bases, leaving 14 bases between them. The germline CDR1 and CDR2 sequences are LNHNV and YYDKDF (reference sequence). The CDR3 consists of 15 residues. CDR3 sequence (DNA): TGTGCCACCAGCAGGGAGGGAGTTTCCGCCGGGGAGCTGTTTTTT. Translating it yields CATSREGVSAGELFF.

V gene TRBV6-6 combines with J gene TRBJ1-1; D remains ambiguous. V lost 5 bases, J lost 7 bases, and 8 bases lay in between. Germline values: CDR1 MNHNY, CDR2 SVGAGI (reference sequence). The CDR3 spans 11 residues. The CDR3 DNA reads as TGTGCCAGCAGTCAAGCTATTGAAGCTTTCTTT. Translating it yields CASSQAIEAFF.

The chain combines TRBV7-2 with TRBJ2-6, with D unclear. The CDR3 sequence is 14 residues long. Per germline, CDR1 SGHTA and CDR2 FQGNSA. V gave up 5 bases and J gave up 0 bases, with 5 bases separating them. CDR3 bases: TGTGCCAGCAGCCACAACTCTGGGGCCAACGTCCTGACTTTC. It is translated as CASSHNSGANVLTF.